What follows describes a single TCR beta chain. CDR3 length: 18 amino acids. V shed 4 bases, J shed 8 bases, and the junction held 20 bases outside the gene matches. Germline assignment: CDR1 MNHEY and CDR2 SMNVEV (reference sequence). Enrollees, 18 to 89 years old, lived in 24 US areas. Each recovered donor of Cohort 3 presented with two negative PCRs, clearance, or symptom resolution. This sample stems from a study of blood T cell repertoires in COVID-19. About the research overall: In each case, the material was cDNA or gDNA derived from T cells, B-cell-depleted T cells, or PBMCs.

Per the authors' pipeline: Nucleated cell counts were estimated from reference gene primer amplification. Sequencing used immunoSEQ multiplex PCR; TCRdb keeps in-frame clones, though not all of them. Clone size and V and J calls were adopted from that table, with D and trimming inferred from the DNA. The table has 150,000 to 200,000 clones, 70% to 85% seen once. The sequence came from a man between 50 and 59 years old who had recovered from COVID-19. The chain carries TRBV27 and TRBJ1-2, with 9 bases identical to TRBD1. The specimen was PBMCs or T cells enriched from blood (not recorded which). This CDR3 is CASSSNPSTGGASIGYTF. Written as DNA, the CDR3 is TGTGCCAGCAGTTCGAATCCTTCAACAGGGGGCGCTTCGATCGGCTACACCTTC.